This T cell receptor (beta chain) comes out of a study of T cell changes during pregnancy in multiple sclerosis. Data came from immunoSEQ multiplex PCR; TCRdb stores just in-frame clones and leaves some out. The sample consists of tens of thousands of clones, 90% of them appearing once. The CDR3 loop spans 13 amino acids. Per germline, CDR1 MNHEY and CDR2 SMNVEV (reference sequence). The V and J ends lost 3 bases and 3 bases respectively, with 8 bases between them. Here the sequenced sample was peripheral blood, taken in the third trimester of pregnancy. The V and J genes are TRBV27 and TRBJ1-2; no clear D. The source is a female donor in good health, enrolled as a control in a pregnancy study. As DNA, the CDR3 is TGTGCCAGCAGTTTGAGCGGATACTATGGCTACACCTTC. It specifies CASSLSGYYGYTF.